This entry lists 21 T cell receptor beta chains sequenced from one sample in a study of shared clonotypes between healthy human individuals. CD45RO-negative CD8 cells positively selected for CCR7 made up the naive population, which excluded terminally differentiated effector memory CD45RA+ cells. The table came from immunoSEQ multiplex PCR; TCRdb's copy has only in-frame clones and leaves some out. This table has about 2.2 million clones, 90% to 95% appearing once. The sequencing input was naive CD8+ T cells from PBMCs. These receptors all stem from a man in his late teens or twenties in good health. Some clones in this sample may be carry-over from other donors' samples.

This clone was detected only once. The chain is built from TRBV30 and TRBJ2-7, with TRBD2 identical over 9 bases. Trimming cost V 0 bases and J 3 bases; bases outside gene matches: 9. CDR1 is GTSNPN, CDR2 SVGIG, per germline (reference sequence). The CDR3 extends over 16 amino acids. This CDR3 is CAWSVGLAGNFYEQYF. CDR3 DNA sequence: TGTGCCTGGAGTGTAGGGCTAGCGGGGAACTTCTACGAGCAGTACTTC.

This clone was seen only a few times. The V and J genes are TRBV9 and TRBJ2-1, with 11 nucleotides matching TRBD2. Germline loops: CDR1 SGDLS, CDR2 YYNGEE. The CDR3 extends over 18 amino acids. The V and J ends lost 0 bases and 5 bases, in that order; junction bases with no gene match: 10. CDR3 in DNA: TGTGCCAGCAGCGTAGTTAGCGGGAGGGCCGCTTCTAACAATGAGCAGTTCTTC. Amino acids: CASSVVSGRAASNNEQFF.

For the CDR3, the DNA is TGTGCCAGCAGCTTAACCGACCGGGACCTACCATACAACGAGCAGTACTTC. Translating it yields CASSLTDRDLPYNEQYF. The V call is TRBV7-2, the J call TRBJ2-7; D is perhaps TRBD1 or TRBD2 (5 bases each). This CDR3 spans 17 amino acids. The ends were cut back, 2 bases at V and 5 bases at J, with 22 bases in the middle. The germline CDR1 and CDR2 sequences are SGHTA and FQGNSA.

The rearrangement links TRBV10-3 to TRBJ2-1, with D possibly being TRBD1 (5 bases). The germline V and J ends were trimmed by 0 bases and 8 bases, with 8 bases remaining between them. Germline CDR1 ENHRY, CDR2 SYGVKD. The CDR3 has 13 amino acids. CDR3 DNA: TGTGCCATCAGTGAGTCAGGGGTCCATGAGCAGTTCTTC. Translation gives CAISESGVHEQFF.

CDR3 bases: TGTGCCAGCAGCTCCCGGACTAGCGGGACCTCCTACAATGAGCAGTTCTTC. Encoded protein: CASSSRTSGTSYNEQFF. The chain combines TRBV7-9 with TRBJ2-1; 12 bases match TRBD2. Trimming at V came to 4 bases and at J to 0 bases, leaving 4 bases not matched to a gene. CDR1 SEHNR and CDR2 FQNEAQ come from the germline V gene (reference sequence). The CDR3 spans 17 residues.

V and J are TRBV28 and TRBJ2-1; D call uncertain. Germline lookup yields CDR1 MDHEN and CDR2 SYDVKM. The CDR3 consists of 13 residues. Trimming took 7 bases from V and 4 from J, leaving 11 bases between them. CDR3 DNA sequence: TGTGCCAGCATTGGCGAGGCTTACAATGAGCAGTTCTTC. Its protein product is CASIGEAYNEQFF.

V and J are TRBV10-1 and TRBJ2-3; 10 bases line up with TRBD2. This CDR3 contains 16 residues. The junction had 4 bases not matched to a gene; V was cut back by 0 bases and J by 4 bases. CDR1 WNHNN and CDR2 SYGVQD come from the germline V gene (reference sequence). The CDR3 loop reads CASSESSGREADTQYF. The CDR3 DNA follows: TGCGCCAGCAGTGAGTCGAGCGGGAGGGAAGCAGATACGCAGTATTTT.

This clone was recorded a few times. The CDR3 here is CASSFVAEAFF. Here the CDR3 DNA reads TGTGCCAGCAGTTTTGTGGCGGAAGCTTTCTTT. V and J are TRBV28 and TRBJ1-1; no reliable D call. The germline V and J ends were trimmed by 3 bases and 8 bases, with 7 bases remaining between them. This CDR3 has 11 amino acids. Germline CDR1 MDHEN, CDR2 SYDVKM.

V is TRBV7-2 and J is TRBJ2-1, with D perhaps TRBD1 (5 bases). The germline CDR1 and CDR2 sequences are SGHTA and FQGNSA. V dropped 5 bases and J dropped 4 bases, with 15 bases sitting between them. CDR3 length: 15 amino acids. The CDR3 DNA reads as TGTGCCAGCAGCGCGGCCAGGGCATGGTACAATGAGCAGTTCTTC. Its translation: CASSAARAWYNEQFF.

This chain links TRBV9 with TRBJ2-3; perhaps TRBD1 as D (5 bases). Germline V CDR1 and CDR2: SGDLS, YYNGEE. The CDR3 has 14 amino acids. V was trimmed by 3 bases and J by 0 bases, leaving 8 bases between them. The CDR3 loop is CASSEQVSTDTQYF. The CDR3 DNA reads as TGTGCCAGCAGCGAACAGGTTAGCACAGATACGCAGTATTTT.

The rearrangement uses TRBV29-1 and TRBJ1-1; D may be TRBD1 (5 bases). Germline loops: CDR1 SQVTM, CDR2 ANQGSEA. Trimming shortened V by 1 base and J by 1 base, and 13 bases separated the two germline ends. There are 15 residues in the CDR3. The CDR3, as DNA: TGCAGCGTTGAAGGTTTGATGGACACGAACACTGAAGCTTTCTTT. This translates into CSVEGLMDTNTEAFF.

This sequence joins TRBV18 and TRBJ1-2, with a tentative D call TRBD1 (6 bases). The germline V and J ends were trimmed by 3 bases and 7 bases, with 18 bases remaining between them. Germline CDR1 and CDR2: KGHSH and LQKENI. The CDR3 is 15 residues long. CDR3 coding DNA: TGTGCCAGCTCACCTCCAATACGGGGGCAGAGTGGCTACACCTTC. Translation: CASSPPIRGQSGYTF.

The V and J genes are TRBV2 and TRBJ2-1, with a possible D match to TRBD1 (6 bases). Trimming removed 6 bases from V and 5 bases from J, with 17 bases in between. CDR1 is SNHLY, CDR2 FYNNEI, per germline. CDR3 length: 15 residues. The CDR3 bases are TGTGCCAGCAGGCAGGGGTTTCGGACCAACAATGAGCAGTTCTTC. It codes for CASRQGFRTNNEQFF.

V usage is TRBV28 and J usage is TRBJ2-3, with 9 bases matching TRBD1. The germline V gene has CDR1 MDHEN and CDR2 SYDVKM. J gave up 4 bases and V 0 bases, and 8 bases lay outside the gene matches. CDR3 size: 17 residues. The CDR3 spells CASSLWAGTGRPDTQYF. The CDR3 DNA reads as TGTGCCAGCAGTTTATGGGCCGGGACAGGGCGCCCAGATACGCAGTATTTT.

The chain recombines TRBV5-1 with TRBJ2-1; TRBD2 agrees at 9 bases. This CDR3 region has 15 residues. Germline CDR1 reads SGHRS; CDR2 reads YFSETQ. J lost 8 bases, V lost 4 bases, and 10 bases had no gene match. The CDR3 bases are TGCGCCAGCAGCAGAGCGGGAGGCCGTCTGGATGAGCAGTTCTTC. It is translated as CASSRAGGRLDEQFF. The full variable domain, with the rest looked up from reference TRBV5-1 and TRBJ2-1, is KAGVTQTPRYLIKTRGQQVTLSCSPISGHRSVSWYQQTPGQGLQFLFEYFSETQRNKGNFPGRFSGRQFSNSRSEMNVSTLELGDSALYLCASSRAGGRLDEQFFGPGTRLTVL.

A single count supports this clone. CDR3 sequence (DNA): TGTGCCAGTTCTCGGGACGCTCTAGTGTATGAGCAGTTCTTC. This translates into CASSRDALVYEQFF. V usage is TRBV19 and J usage is TRBJ2-1; either TRBD1 or TRBD2 may fit D (5 bases each). Germline V CDR1 and CDR2: LNHDA, SQIVND (reference sequence). The CDR3 is made up of 14 amino acids. With 8 bases removed from V and 8 bases from J, the gap between germline ends came to 19 bases.

V usage is TRBV7-8 and J usage is TRBJ1-2, with D possibly being TRBD1 (5 bases). V was shortened by 4 bases and J by 8 bases, with 14 bases between the two germline ends. Germline V gives CDR1 SGHVS, CDR2 FQNEAQ. The CDR3 spans 13 residues. The CDR3 region has the DNA TGTGCCAGCAGCTACTTGGGGGGGAGCGGCTACACCTTC. This gives the protein CASSYLGGSGYTF.

This CDR3 reads CASSLAMGTEAFF. As DNA, the CDR3 is TGTGCCAGCAGCTTAGCGATGGGCACTGAAGCTTTCTTT. V is TRBV7-9 and J is TRBJ1-1; the D is unclear. This CDR3 region has 13 residues. Germline values: CDR1 SEHNR, CDR2 FQNEAQ (reference sequence). Deletions cut 0 bases from V and 4 bases from J, with 6 bases between.

The gene calls are TRBV4-1 and TRBJ1-1; D possibly corresponds to TRBD1 (6 bases). Trimming pared 1 base from V and 4 bases from J, leaving 16 bases between. Germline CDR1 is MGHRA and CDR2 is YSYEKL. The length of the CDR3 is 16 residues. The DNA for the CDR3 is TGCGCCAGCAGCCAAGCCTTAGGGGGGGTCGTCACTGAAGCTTTCTTT. Translating it yields CASSQALGGVVTEAFF.

This clone was observed a single time. This chain connects TRBV4-3 to TRBJ1-5; maybe TRBD1 (5 bases). Germline V gene data show CDR1 as LGHNA and CDR2 as YSLEER. V gave up 4 bases and J gave up 4 bases, with 14 bases separating them. The CDR3 extends over 15 amino acids. The DNA of the CDR3 is TGCGCCAGCAGCCGCATTTTAGGGGCTAATCAGCCCCAGCATTTT. Amino acids: CASSRILGANQPQHF.

This clone has a single count. V is TRBV29-1 and J is TRBJ2-5, with D unresolved. TRBJ2-7 matches the DNA end more closely, so the J call is doubtful. The CDR3 sequence is 13 residues long. Germline CDR1 reads SQVTM; CDR2 reads ANQGSEA. CDR3 region: CSVGERSGYEQYF. Here the CDR3 DNA reads TGCAGCGTTGGAGAACGGTCGGGCTACGAGCAGTACTTC.